These 23 T cell receptor beta chains came from one sample sequenced in a study of blood T cells in healthy people across ages (dated by TCRdb to the mid-2010s). The library was built by means of 5' RACE. Sequencing instrument: Illumina HiSeq 2500. A second PCR of about 7 to 12 cycles was run with a J-beta primer mix and a sample-barcoded 5' primer. TCRdb took the public reads, trimmed them with fastp at Q25, ran MiXCR for clone calling and kept in-frame beta chains. Every CDR3 protein is listed once, alongside the most common genes and DNA of its rows. The sample table lists more than 650,000 distinct CDR3 sequences, 40% to 65% of them with a count of one. The top ten clones comprise approximately 41% of the sample. What was sequenced was blood. These receptors were collected from a man aged 80 or over in good health.

The CDR3 nucleotides read TGCAGTGCTAGAAGACGGGGTGGGGAGCAGTACTTC. This translates into CSARRRGGEQYF. V and J are TRBV20-1 and TRBJ2-5, with D possibly TRBD2 on 5 matching bases. The V end was cut by 2 bases, the J end by 11 bases, with 15 bases between. The germline V gene has CDR1 DFQATT and CDR2 SNEGSKA (reference sequence). CDR3 length equals 12 residues.

A few counts support this clonotype. This chain uses TRBV6-6 with TRBJ1-4; no clear D gene. CDR1 is MNHNY and CDR2 is SVGAGI in the germline V gene (reference sequence). Trimming left V 6 bases short and J 0 bases short, with 17 bases between. The length of the CDR3 is 17 residues. CDR3 bases: TGTGCCAGCAGCAGAGAGACGGGCGGAACAACTAATGAAAAACTGTTTTTT. Protein: CASSRETGGTTNEKLFF.

This clonotype was observed once. The chain carries TRBV20-1 and TRBJ1-2, with D unclear. The germline V and J ends were trimmed by 0 bases and 2 bases, with 7 bases remaining between them. The length of the CDR3 is 13 residues. Per the germline V gene, CDR1 is DFQATT and CDR2 is SNEGSKA (reference sequence). The CDR3 coding sequence is TGCAGTGCTAGAGAGGTCAGCAACTATGGCTACACCTTC. Translation: CSAREVSNYGYTF.

This clonotype was found once. V is TRBV4-1 and J is TRBJ2-1, with TRBD2 matching over 8 bases. The J call may be faulty, since TRBJ2-7 better matches the DNA end. The length of the CDR3 is 18 residues. Germline V gene data show CDR1 as MGHRA and CDR2 as YSYEKL. The CDR3 nucleotides are TGCGCCAGCAGCCAAGGTAATGCCGGGAGGGCCTTATCCTACGAGCAGTACTTC. It yields the protein CASSQGNAGRALSYEQYF.

This clonotype was seen once. The chain carries TRBV2 and TRBJ1-2; TRBD1 matches at 10 bases. CDR3 size: 16 residues. Looked up from germline, CDR1 is SNHLY and CDR2 is FYNNEI. V shed 0 bases, J shed 6 bases, and the junction held 7 bases outside the gene matches. The CDR3 DNA is TGTGCCAGCAGTGAAGCTCTCCCGGGACAGGGGAATGGCTACACCTTC. This codes for CASSEALPGQGNGYTF.

This clonotype was recorded a few times. The rearrangement joins TRBV7-8 to TRBJ1-2; the D is unclear. CDR3 length: 11 amino acids. CDR1 is SGHVS and CDR2 is FQNEAQ in the germline V gene. V lost 3 bases to trimming and J lost 6 bases, with 5 bases between them. CDR3 in amino acids: CASSFGDGYTF. As DNA, the CDR3 is TGTGCCAGCAGCTTTGGTGATGGCTACACCTTC.

This clonotype was detected many times. This chain uses TRBV5-1 with TRBJ1-2; unclear D gene. Germline CDR1 SGHRS, CDR2 YFSETQ. CDR3 length equals 13 residues. Trimming removed 0 bases at V and 2 bases at J, with 5 bases between. The DNA for the CDR3 is TGCGCCAGCAGCTTGGGGACCAACTATGGCTACACCTTC. It yields the protein CASSLGTNYGYTF.

This clonotype turned up a few times. The V gene is TRBV5-1, the J gene TRBJ2-5; D is uncertain. The J call may be mistaken, given a closer DNA end match to TRBJ2-7. Per the germline V gene, CDR1 is SGHRS and CDR2 is YFSETQ. The CDR3 extends over 16 amino acids. The CDR3 loop reads CASSLESAGISYEQYF. The CDR3 DNA follows: TGCGCCAGCAGCTTGGAATCGGCAGGCATTTCCTACGAGCAGTACTTC.

The CDR3 reads CASSQEWLAGVIDEQFF. CDR3 nucleotides: TGTGCCAGCAGCCAAGAATGGCTAGCGGGAGTTATTGATGAGCAGTTCTTC. This chain links TRBV3-1 with TRBJ2-1; TRBD2 aligns across 10 bases. CDR3 size: 17 residues. After removal of 0 bases from V and 8 bases from J, the junction contained 10 bases not matched to a gene. CDR1 is LGHDT and CDR2 is YNNKEL in the germline V gene (reference sequence).

This clonotype has only a few counts. The gene calls are TRBV14 and TRBJ2-3; the D gene is possibly TRBD1 (6 bases). The V end was cut by 1 base, the J end by 14 bases, with 19 bases between. CDR3 size: 14 residues. Germline loops: CDR1 SGHDN, CDR2 FVKESK. The CDR3 here is CASSQGSLTGYAYF. DNA of the CDR3: TGTGCCAGCAGCCAAGGGAGCTTGACAGGATACGCGTATTTT. Supplemented by reference TRBV14 and TRBJ2-3, the full variable domain reads EAGVTQFPSHSVIEKGQTVTLRCDPISGHDNLYWYRRVMGKEIKFLLHFVKESKQDESGMPNNRFLAERTGGTYSTLKVQPAELEDSGVYFCASSQGSLTGYAYFGPGTRLTVL.

On this clonotype itself: The germline gene is not matched at one end of the junction; a read error may be the cause. In DNA form, the CDR3 reads TGTGTCAGCAGCTTACAGGGGCACTCTGGGGCCAACGTCCTGACTTTC. Translation: CVSSLQGHSGANVLTF. The J gene is TRBJ2-6, the V gene TRBV7-9; 7 bases line up with TRBD1. The CDR3 is 16 residues long. Germline V gives CDR1 SEHNR, CDR2 FQNEAQ (reference sequence).

This rearrangement joins TRBV20-1 to TRBJ1-1; D gene ambiguous. CDR1 is DFQATT and CDR2 is SNEGSKA in the germline V gene (reference sequence). V was clipped by 3 bases and J by 4 bases, with 3 bases between them. The CDR3 runs to 10 residues. The CDR3: CSARSTEAFF. CDR3 sequence (DNA): TGCAGTGCTAGGAGCACTGAAGCTTTCTTT.

The CDR3 sequence: CASSRFTGANQPQHF. The CDR3 DNA reads TGTGCCAGCAGCCGATTTACAGGAGCTAATCAGCCCCAGCATTTT. The V call is TRBV7-9, the J call TRBJ1-5; TRBD1 is a possible D gene (5 bases). The germline V gene encodes CDR1 SEHNR and CDR2 FQNEAQ (reference sequence). The V gene lost 5 bases and the J gene lost 4 bases, with 15 bases spanning the gap. This CDR3 spans 15 amino acids.

This clonotype showed up just a few times. The genes are TRBV14 and TRBJ2-5; TRBD2 might be the D (6 bases). V was clipped by 2 bases and J by 2 bases, with 12 bases between them. The CDR3 is 15 amino acids. Per the germline V gene, CDR1 is SGHDN and CDR2 is FVKESK. CDR3 DNA: TGTGCCAGCAGCCAAAAGGGACTTCTTCAAGAGACCCAGTACTTC. Amino acid sequence: CASSQKGLLQETQYF. The entire variable domain, with the rest obtained from reference TRBV14 and TRBJ2-5, is as follows: EAGVTQFPSHSVIEKGQTVTLRCDPISGHDNLYWYRRVMGKEIKFLLHFVKESKQDESGMPNNRFLAERTGGTYSTLKVQPAELEDSGVYFCASSQKGLLQETQYFGPGTRLLVL.

The V and J genes are TRBV20-1 and TRBJ2-1, with D uncertain. The CDR3 spans 11 residues. Germline CDR1 is DFQATT and CDR2 is SNEGSKA (reference sequence). Trimming shortened V by 7 bases and J by 7 bases, and 11 bases separated the two germline ends. This chain's CDR3 is CSELYRNEQFF. CDR3 DNA sequence: TGCAGTGAATTGTATCGGAATGAGCAGTTCTTC.

The chain couples TRBV11-2 to TRBJ2-3; D possibly matches TRBD1 or TRBD2 (6 bases each). V was clipped by 5 bases and J by 14 bases, with 26 bases between them. Germline V lookup: CDR1 SGHAT, CDR2 FQNNGV. The CDR3 contains 15 residues. CDR3 sequence (DNA): TGTGCCAGCAGCCTATCCGGGGGCCCGCGGGGATACGCGTATTTT. It is translated as CASSLSGGPRGYAYF.

This sequence joins TRBV6-5 and TRBJ2-3; D remains ambiguous. The CDR3 is 12 residues long. The V gene lost 10 bases and the J gene lost 2 bases, with 10 bases spanning the gap. CDR1 and CDR2 from the germline V gene are MNHEY and SVGAGI. CDR3 amino acids: CATKSSTDTQYF. The CDR3 DNA sequence: TGTGCCACCAAATCGTCCACAGATACGCAGTATTTT.

As DNA, the CDR3 is TGTGCCAGCAGTTTATTGGCTAATGAAAAACTGTTTTTT. Translated, it gives CASSLLANEKLFF. The chain has TRBV28 and TRBJ1-4; D is unclear. The CDR3 runs to 13 residues. The V end was cut by 1 base, the J end by 3 bases, with 3 bases between. In germline, CDR1 is MDHEN, CDR2 SYDVKM.

CDR3 sequence (DNA): TGTGCCAGCAGCCGGAACCCCGGGGCCTACGAGCAGTACTTC. Protein product: CASSRNPGAYEQYF. This chain uses TRBV7-2 with TRBJ2-7, with a possible D match to TRBD2 (5 bases). The germline V gene encodes CDR1 SGHTA and CDR2 FQGNSA. Trimming shortened V by 5 bases and J by 2 bases, and 13 bases separated the two germline ends. CDR3 size: 14 residues.

The V and J genes are TRBV12-3 or TRBV12-4 and TRBJ1-1; 7 positions match TRBD1. This CDR3 region has 15 residues. V was pared by 8 bases and J by 1 base, with 10 bases of the junction left unmatched. In DNA, the CDR3 is TGTGCCAGCCGTTATCAGACAGGGACGAACACTGAAGCTTTCTTT. It is translated as CASRYQTGTNTEAFF.

The rearrangement links TRBV9 to TRBJ2-5; D unresolved. CDR1 is SGDLS, CDR2 YYNGEE, per germline. The V end was cut by 2 bases, the J end by 3 bases, with 14 bases between. This CDR3 has 15 residues. CDR3 nucleotide sequence: TGTGCCAGCAGCGTTATGGGGAACTTAAAAGAGACCCAGTACTTC. Translating it yields CASSVMGNLKETQYF. Full variable domain (outside the CDR3, taken from reference TRBV9 and TRBJ2-5): DSGVTQTPKHLITATGQRVTLRCSPRSGDLSVYWYQQSLDQGLQFLIQYYNGEERAKGNILERFSAQQFPDLHSELNLSSLELGDSALYFCASSVMGNLKETQYFGPGTRLLVL.

In DNA, the CDR3 is TGTGCCAGCAGCCCCGACAGGACGGGCCTTGGCTACACCTTC. This codes for CASSPDRTGLGYTF. V gene TRBV7-9 combines with J gene TRBJ1-2, with D possibly matching TRBD1 (6 bases). Germline-derived CDR1 and CDR2 are SEHNR and FQNEAQ (reference sequence). This CDR3 is 14 amino acids long. Trimming took 5 bases from V and 7 from J, leaving 17 bases between them.

The chain uses TRBV10-3 and TRBJ2-1; D gene uncertain. Germline V gives CDR1 ENHRY, CDR2 SYGVKD. This CDR3 has 17 residues. V dropped 0 bases and J dropped 0 bases, with 12 bases sitting between them. CDR3 amino acids: CAISESAGKSSYNEQFF. The CDR3 DNA is TGTGCCATCAGTGAGTCGGCAGGTAAAAGCTCCTACAATGAGCAGTTCTTC.